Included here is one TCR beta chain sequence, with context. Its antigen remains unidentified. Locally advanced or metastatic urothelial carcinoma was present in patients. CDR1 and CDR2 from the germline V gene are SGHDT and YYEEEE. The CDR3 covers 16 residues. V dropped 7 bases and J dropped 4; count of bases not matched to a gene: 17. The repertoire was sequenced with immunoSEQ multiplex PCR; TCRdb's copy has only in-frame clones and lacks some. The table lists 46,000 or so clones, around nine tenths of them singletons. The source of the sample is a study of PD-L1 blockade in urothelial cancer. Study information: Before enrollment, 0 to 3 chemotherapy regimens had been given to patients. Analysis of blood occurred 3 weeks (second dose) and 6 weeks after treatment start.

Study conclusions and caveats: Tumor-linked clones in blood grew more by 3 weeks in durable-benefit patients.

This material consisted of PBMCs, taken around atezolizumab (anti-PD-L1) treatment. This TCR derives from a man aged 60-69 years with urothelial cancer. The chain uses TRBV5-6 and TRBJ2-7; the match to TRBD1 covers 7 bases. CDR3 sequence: CASGPQGPIGRYEQYF. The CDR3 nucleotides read TGTGCCAGCGGACCACAGGGGCCTATTGGTCGATACGAGCAGTACTTC.